A selection of T cell receptor beta chains follows, all from one sample in a study of beta chain features in type 1 diabetes. Clones were read by immunoSEQ multiplex PCR, and TCRdb kept only the in-frame ones, dropping some. Of around 650,000 clones in the sample, approximately 13% were seen once. Sequencing used naive CD4+ T cells from blood. The receptors originated from a man aged 30 to 39 with type 1 diabetes. CDR3s include the opening cysteine and the closing phenylalanine or tryptophan. A D gene is named only where the DNA matches it firmly. The size field is filled for only some rows; it gives once, few, many or a size class.

v_call	j_call	clone_size	cdr3_length	d_call	cdr3_nt	cdr3_aa
TRBV9	TRBJ2-7	.	14	.	TGTGCCAGCAGCGTGGGGGGGACAGTGTACGAGCAGTACTTC	CASSVGGTVYEQYF
TRBV28	TRBJ1-1	.	13	.	TGTGCCAGCAGTTTAGTAGGTGACACTGAAGCTTTCTTT	CASSLVGDTEAFF
TRBV7-3	TRBJ2-2	.	16	TRBD1	TGTGCCAGCAGCTTACAGGGACAGGGGAACACCGGGGAGCTGTTTTTT	CASSLQGQGNTGELFF
TRBV14	TRBJ1-1	.	14	TRBD1	TGTGCCAGCAGCCGAACAGGGGATCGGACTGAAGCTTTCTTT	CASSRTGDRTEAFF
TRBV7-2	TRBJ2-1	.	18	TRBD2	TGTGCCAGCAGCTACACCGGGACTAGCGGGGACTACCACAATGAGCAGTTCTTC	CASSYTGTSGDYHNEQFF
TRBV7-2	TRBJ2-3	.	15	TRBD1	TGTGCCAGCAGCGCAAGACAGGGGGGCACAGATACGCAGTATTTT	CASSARQGGTDTQYF
TRBV30	TRBJ2-3	.	13	.	TGTGCCGGGTTTTTAAGGTCCACAGATACGCAGTATTTT	CAGFLRSTDTQYF
TRBV5-1	TRBJ2-3	few	17	TRBD1	TGCGCCAGCAGCTTGCGGGCTGGTCAGGGGGGCACAGATACGCAGTATTTT	CASSLRAGQGGTDTQYF
TRBV9	TRBJ1-3	.	15	TRBD1	TGTGCCAGCAGCGCGGGGACAGGCTCTGGAAACACCATATATTTT	CASSAGTGSGNTIYF
TRBV4-3	TRBJ2-1	few	15	TRBD2	TGCGCCAGCAGCCAAGGGACTAGCGGGGTCAATGAGCAGTTCTTC	CASSQGTSGVNEQFF
TRBV7-9	TRBJ2-5	few	16	.	TGTGCCAGCACCGGAGCGGGGACAACCGCTAGAGAGACCCAGTACTTC	CASTGAGTTARETQYF
TRBV28	TRBJ1-6	few	15	.	TGTGCCAGCTCCCCGACAGACTCCTATAATTCACCCCTCCACTTT	CASSPTDSYNSPLHF
TRBV7-8	TRBJ2-3	few	16	TRBD2	TGTGCCAGCAGCCCCCGACTAGCGGGGGACACAGATACGCAGTATTTT	CASSPRLAGDTDTQYF
TRBV28	TRBJ2-7	few	15	.	TGTGCCAGCAGTGATCCGGGACTCCTAGTCTACGAGCAGTACTTC	CASSDPGLLVYEQYF
TRBV5-1	TRBJ2-7	.	15	TRBD1	TGCGCCAGCAGCTTGGCGGCAGGGGGCACCTACGAGCAGTACTTC	CASSLAAGGTYEQYF
TRBV28	TRBJ2-3	few	13	.	TGTGCCAGCAGGCTCCAGGCCACAGATACGCAGTATTTT	CASRLQATDTQYF
TRBV29-1	TRBJ2-3	few	15	.	TGCAGCGTAACCCTGGGAGGGACAGGAACAGATACGCAGTATTTT	CSVTLGGTGTDTQYF
TRBV9	TRBJ1-4	.	13	TRBD1	TGTGCCAGCAGCGCACAGGGGGCAGGAAAACTGTTTTTT	CASSAQGAGKLFF
TRBV10-3	TRBJ2-2	.	16	.	TGTGCCATCAGTGAGTCGGCAGGTACAAACACCGGGGAGCTGTTTTTT	CAISESAGTNTGELFF
TRBV10-3	TRBJ2-2	.	16	TRBD2	TGTGCCATCAGTGAGGGAATAGCGGGGGACACCGGGGAGCTGTTTTTT	CAISEGIAGDTGELFF
TRBV25-1	TRBJ2-7	.	15	.	TGTGCCAGCAGTGAATCAGGGACGGAAGCCTACGAGCAGTACTTC	CASSESGTEAYEQYF
TRBV7-9	TRBJ2-5	few	12	.	TGTGCCAGCAGCTTAGAGGTCGAGACCCAGTACTTC	CASSLEVETQYF
TRBV18	TRBJ2-7	few	16	TRBD1	TGTGCCAGCTCACCAAATTCGGGGACAGCCACCTACGAGCAGTACTTC	CASSPNSGTATYEQYF
TRBV6-5	TRBJ1-3	few	15	.	TGTGCCAGCAGCAAAGGGCCGAGCTCTGGAAACACCATATATTTT	CASSKGPSSGNTIYF
TRBV4-2	TRBJ1-1	few	15	.	TGTGCCAGCACCAATCAGCGTTCAGGGAACACTGAAGCTTTCTTT	CASTNQRSGNTEAFF
TRBV29-1	TRBJ1-2	few	11	.	TGCAGCGTTGTAGGGAGGGGAGGCTACACCTTC	CSVVGRGGYTF
TRBV6-6	TRBJ2-1	few	14	.	TGTGCCAGCAGTTACTCGATATCCTACAATGAGCAGTTCTTC	CASSYSISYNEQFF
TRBV5-1	TRBJ2-3	.	11	.	TGCGCCAGCAGCTTCGCTGATACGCAGTATTTT	CASSFADTQYF
TRBV30	TRBJ2-3	.	14	TRBD2	TGTGCCTGGAGTCCGGGACTAGCGGACTTCACGCAGTATTTT	CAWSPGLADFTQYF
TRBV5-1	TRBJ2-5	few	14	TRBD1	TGCGCCAGCAGTCACCCCGACAGGGAAGAGACCCAGTACTTC	CASSHPDREETQYF
TRBV7-9	TRBJ1-6	few	15	.	TGTGCCAGCAGCTTACTAGACGGTGATAATTCACCCCTCCACTTT	CASSLLDGDNSPLHF
TRBV28	TRBJ2-7	.	16	.	TGTGCCAGCAGTTTCGTAGGCGAGGGGTCCGACTACGAGCAGTACTTC	CASSFVGEGSDYEQYF
TRBV9	TRBJ1-2	few	12	TRBD1	TGTGCCAGCACAAGGACAGGGGATGGCTACACCTTC	CASTRTGDGYTF
TRBV2	TRBJ1-4	few	14	.	TGTGCCAGCAGTCGGTCGGGAACCGTCCGAAAACTGTTTTTT	CASSRSGTVRKLFF
TRBV9	TRBJ1-5	.	15	.	TGTGCCAGCAGCGTAGGGCACCTTAGCAATCAGCCCCAGCATTTT	CASSVGHLSNQPQHF
TRBV7-2	TRBJ2-5	few	19	TRBD1	TGTGCCAGCAGCTTATTTGGACAGGGACTCAGAACGGGCCAAGAGACCCAGTACTTC	CASSLFGQGLRTGQETQYF
TRBV11-2	TRBJ2-7	few	14	TRBD1	TGTGCCAGCAGCTTAGAAGGACAGGGTTACGAGCAGTACTTC	CASSLEGQGYEQYF
TRBV2	TRBJ1-5	.	14	.	TGTGCCAGCAGCCCCACGGTGGGCAATCAGCCCCAGCATTTT	CASSPTVGNQPQHF
TRBV10-3	TRBJ2-3	.	15	TRBD2	TGTGCCATCAGTGAGCCTAGCGGGGGAACAGATACGCAGTATTTT	CAISEPSGGTDTQYF
TRBV29-1	TRBJ1-1	.	14	TRBD1	TGCAGCGTCGGGGACAGGGAGAAGAGGACTGAAGCTTTCTTT	CSVGDREKRTEAFF
TRBV2	TRBJ1-2	few	15	.	TGTGCCAGCAGTAAAGGACAGTTAACTAACTATGGCTACACCTTC	CASSKGQLTNYGYTF
TRBV6-5	TRBJ2-7	.	15	TRBD1	TGTGCCAGCAGTTCCCCCGGACAGGGGGCCTACGAGCAGTACTTC	CASSSPGQGAYEQYF
TRBV14	TRBJ2-7	few	13	.	TGTGCCAGCAGCCAAGTGGGAGGTTACGAGCAGTACTTC	CASSQVGGYEQYF
TRBV9	TRBJ2-5	.	16	TRBD2	TGTGCCAGCAGCGTAGGGACCCGGGACTATCAAGAGACCCAGTACTTC	CASSVGTRDYQETQYF
TRBV28	TRBJ2-7	few	13	.	TGTGCCAGCAGGCAGGACGTCCCCTACGAGCAGTACTTC	CASRQDVPYEQYF
TRBV5-6	TRBJ2-7	few	15	.	TGTGCCAGCAGCGCCAACATCGGTACAGAGCAGAGGCAGTACTTC	CASSANIGTEQRQYF
TRBV30	TRBJ2-7	.	14	TRBD2	TGTGCCTGGCGGGGTAGCGGGGCTACCTACGAGCAGTACTTC	CAWRGSGATYEQYF
TRBV9	TRBJ1-1	.	15	.	TGTGCCAGCAGCGTCCTAGGAGGAGGGCACACTGAAGCTTTCTTT	CASSVLGGGHTEAFF
TRBV9	TRBJ2-7	.	13	.	TGTGCCAGCAGCGCCGGCCCCGCCTACGAGCAGTACTTC	CASSAGPAYEQYF
TRBV6-5	TRBJ1-6	.	11	.	TGTGCCAGCGGAAAAAGCTCACCCCTCCACTTT	CASGKSSPLHF
TRBV7-8	TRBJ1-4	.	17	.	TGTGCCAGCAGCGCCACAGGAGAGGGAGGCACTAATGAAAAACTGTTTTTT	CASSATGEGGTNEKLFF
TRBV27	TRBJ2-2	.	16	.	TGTGCCAGCAGTTTAGAGGGGCCGAGTTGGACCGGGGAGCTGTTTTTT	CASSLEGPSWTGELFF
TRBV7-9	TRBJ1-6	few	15	TRBD1	TGTGCCAGCAGCCCCCTGGGACAGGGAAATTCACCCCTCCACTTT	CASSPLGQGNSPLHF
TRBV9	TRBJ2-2	few	16	TRBD1	TGTGCCAGCAGCGCCCGACAGGGTTGGGTCTCCGGGGAGCTGTTTTTT	CASSARQGWVSGELFF